This T cell receptor (beta chain) is drawn from a study of T-cell reconstitution after alpha-beta-depleted transplantation in children. The CDR3 has 16 residues. V shed 1 base and J 0 bases; nucleotides not matched to a gene: 5. Germline CDR1 DFQATT, CDR2 SNEGSKA (reference sequence). For TCRbeta, the library was prepared with unique molecular identifiers. One entry per CDR3 protein results from TCRdb running MiXCR on the PCR reads. This sample yields 600,000 to 700,000 distinct CDR3 sequences, of which roughly 15% are seen a single time; approximately 1.1% belongs to the top ten. This clonotype was seen only a few times.

The sequence was obtained from a human donor who donated a stem cell graft to a child with acute myeloid leukemia. V gene TRBV20-1 combines with J gene TRBJ2-4; 8 bases match TRBD1. Specimen: PBMCs from the stem cell graft donor, collected from the stem cell graft. The DNA of the CDR3 is TGCAGTGCTAGAGGTCAGGGGGCTACAGCCAAAAACATTCAGTACTTC. This encodes CSARGQGATAKNIQYF.